These 7 T cell receptor beta chains were all obtained from the same sample, sequenced in a study of T cells in Graves' hyperthyroidism and ophthalmopathy (dated by TCRdb to between 2017 and 2020). The protocol used for the library was multiplex PCR. TCRdb lists the instrument as Illumina HiSeq 2000. The TCR beta CDR3 regions were amplified from the RNA transcripts. The TCR CDR3 was subjected to a first round of RT-PCR using the HTBI primer set and the Qiagen OneStep RT-PCR kit. TCRdb trimmed the raw reads at Q25, called clones with MiXCR and kept productive beta chains. Every entry covers one CDR3 protein and lists the most common genes and DNA from its rows. The sample records about 410,000 distinct CDR3 sequences, more than 12% of which are singletons. Roughly 21% of the sample goes to the ten largest clones. Sequenced input: blood. All receptors come from a woman younger than 45 with Graves' ophthalmopathy.

As for this clonotype: Given a much more abundant clone one base away, this may be a read error. The J gene is TRBJ1-1, the V gene TRBV12-3 or TRBV12-4; D is possibly TRBD1 (5 bases). V shed 3 bases and J shed 2 bases, with 16 bases lying between them. This CDR3 is built from 16 residues. CDR3 DNA: TGTGCCAGCAGTTTTGGTCGGGGGGGGACTAACACTGAAGCTTTCTTT. It encodes CASSFGRGGTNTEAFF.

A word on this clonotype: This may be a read error: a much more frequent sequence differs by one nucleotide. The chain links TRBV15 to TRBJ2-5; D could derive from TRBD1 or TRBD2 (5 bases each). V lost 1 base and J 7 bases, leaving 16 bases between the germline ends. The CDR3 covers 15 residues. CDR1 and CDR2 from the germline V gene are LNHNV and YYDKDF (reference sequence). CDR3 sequence: CATSRAPDGGVTQYF. The CDR3 DNA follows: TGTGCCACCAGCAGAGCGCCCGATGGGGGAGTGACCCAGTACTTC.

This clonotype showed up many times. The chain joins TRBV6-4 to TRBJ1-1, with 9 positions matching TRBD1. The CDR3 extends over 14 amino acids. CDR1 is MRHNA, CDR2 SNTAGT, per germline. Trimming cost V 0 bases and J 4 bases; bases outside gene matches: 0. CDR3 protein: CASSDSDRGTEAFF. CDR3 DNA: TGTGCCAGCAGTGACTCGGACAGGGGCACTGAAGCTTTCTTT.

This sequence joins TRBV5-6 and TRBJ2-1, with D tentatively TRBD1 (5 bases). The CDR3 sequence is 12 residues long. Trimming took off 4 bases at V and 12 bases at J, with 14 bases between the two ends. The germline gives CDR1 SGHDT, CDR2 YYEEEE. DNA for the CDR3: TGTGCCAGCAGCCACAGGCTACTGGCGCAGTTCTTC. Translation: CASSHRLLAQFF.

There are many counts of this clonotype. The chain is built from TRBV24-1 and TRBJ2-1, with 8 bases fitting TRBD1. Germline V gives CDR1 KGHDR, CDR2 SFDVKD. After removal of 3 bases from V and 6 bases from J, the junction contained 6 bases not matched to a gene. The CDR3 runs to 15 residues. The CDR3 DNA reads as TGTGCCACCAGTGATCCGGGACAGGTCAGCAATGAGCAGTTCTTC. Its protein is CATSDPGQVSNEQFF.

This clonotype was picked up many times. The CDR3 loop reads CASTRGLMDTQYF. In nucleotides, the CDR3 is TGTGCCAGCACGCGGGGGCTCATGGATACGCAGTATTTT. V is TRBV28 and J is TRBJ2-3, with a possible D match to TRBD2 (7 bases). The CDR3 runs to 13 residues. V lost 7 bases, J lost 6 bases, and 14 bases lay in between. Germline lookup yields CDR1 MDHEN and CDR2 SYDVKM.

This clonotype has a count of ten or more. The chain joins TRBV15 to TRBJ2-3; D is undetermined. Trimming shortened V by 3 bases and J by 2 bases, and 6 bases separated the two germline ends. The CDR3 has 13 amino acids. Per the germline V gene, CDR1 is LNHNV and CDR2 is YYDKDF (reference sequence). Written as DNA, the CDR3 is TGTGCCACCAGCAGCGGAAACACAGATACGCAGTATTTT. Protein sequence: CATSSGNTDTQYF.